The 21 T cell receptor beta chains below were found in one sample sequenced in a study of blood T cell repertoires in COVID-19. Profiled with immunoSEQ multiplex PCR; TCRdb holds only in-frame clones, not every one. The profile shows 280,000 or so clones, approximately 90% of them singletons. The specimen sequenced was PBMCs or T cells enriched from blood (not recorded which). These receptors all come from a woman aged 40 to 50 who had recovered from COVID-19.

The rearrangement joins TRBV23-1 to TRBJ1-2; D perhaps matches TRBD1 (5 bases). TRBV23-1 is filed as an ORF, its function uncertain. Trimming pared 10 bases from V and 3 bases from J, leaving 15 bases between. The CDR3 runs to 13 residues. In DNA, the CDR3 is TGCGCCAACAACCCGGGGGGTGACTATGGCTACACCTTC. Encoded protein: CANNPGGDYGYTF.

This clone came up a few times. The CDR3 reads CASSPDRGDQPQHF. The CDR3 region has the DNA TGTGCCAGCAGTCCTGACAGGGGCGATCAGCCCCAGCATTTT. The J gene is TRBJ1-5, the V gene TRBV2; 8 nucleotides align to TRBD1. Unmatched junction bases numbered 5, after V lost 5 bases and J lost 5 bases. The CDR3 consists of 14 residues. The germline CDR1 and CDR2 sequences are SNHLY and FYNNEI.

Only one count was recorded for this clone. This chain links TRBV11-3 with TRBJ2-5, with 7 bases matching TRBD1. The ends lost 5 bases at V and 5 bases at J; junction bases unmatched: 5. Germline assignment: CDR1 SGHNT and CDR2 YENEEA. The CDR3 covers 13 residues. This CDR3 is CASSRQDRETQYF. In DNA form, the CDR3 reads TGTGCCAGCAGCAGACAGGACAGGGAGACCCAGTACTTC.

CDR3 amino acids: CASSAGLAGSTDTQYF. The CDR3 nucleotides are TGCGCCAGCAGCGCGGGACTAGCGGGGAGCACAGATACGCAGTATTTT. This chain joins TRBV5-1 and TRBJ2-3; 13 bases fit TRBD2. The CDR3 extends over 16 amino acids. Germline V lookup: CDR1 SGHRS, CDR2 YFSETQ. V lost 4 bases and J lost 0; bases outside the gene matches: 2.

This clone was detected once. The germline gene is not matched at one end of the junction; a read error may be the cause. In DNA, the CDR3 is TGTGCTAGCAGCCGCAGACAGGGGTGGGGGGAGACCCAGTACTTC. It codes for CASSRRQGWGETQYF. The chain combines TRBV7-7 with TRBJ2-5; 8 nucleotides match TRBD1. CDR3 length equals 15 residues. Germline CDR1 SSHAT, CDR2 FNYEAQ (reference sequence).

The J gene is TRBJ2-1, the V gene TRBV9, with 7 bases identical to TRBD2. CDR3 length: 15 residues. Germline V gives CDR1 SGDLS, CDR2 YYNGEE. With 1 base clipped from V and 7 bases from J, the junction kept 8 bases outside the gene matches. DNA for the CDR3: TGTGCCAGCAGCGTAAGCGGGACTTCGGGGAATGAGCAGTTCTTC. Its translation: CASSVSGTSGNEQFF.

The chain couples TRBV2 to TRBJ2-7; D remains ambiguous. CDR3 length: 14 amino acids. In germline, CDR1 is SNHLY, CDR2 FYNNEI. V lost 6 bases and J 5 bases, leaving 17 bases between the germline ends. This chain's CDR3 is CASSHSLGDHEQYF. The CDR3 region has the DNA TGTGCCAGCAGCCACTCACTGGGCGACCACGAGCAGTACTTC.

The chain recombines TRBV28 with TRBJ1-1, with unresolved D. Germline assignment: CDR1 MDHEN and CDR2 SYDVKM. CDR3 length: 12 residues. V shed 1 base and J shed 5 bases, with 5 bases lying between them. The DNA for the CDR3 is TGTGCCAGCAGTTTATACGGGACTGAAGCTTTCTTT. This translates into CASSLYGTEAFF. The whole variable domain, remainder taken from reference TRBV28 and TRBJ1-1, is DVKVTQSSRYLVKRTGEKVFLECVQDMDHENMFWYRQDPGLGLRLIYFSYDVKMKEKGDIPEGYSVSREKKERFSLILESASTNQTSMYLCASSLYGTEAFFGQGTRLTVV.

The chain links TRBV4-3 to TRBJ2-7, with 8 positions matching TRBD1. This CDR3 has 18 amino acids. Trimming removed 0 bases from V and 2 bases from J; junction bases left unmatched: 12. Germline-derived CDR1 and CDR2 are LGHNA and YSLEER. CDR3 coding DNA: TGCGCCAGCAGCCAAGAATCGTGGCGGACAGGGATCCCCTACGAGCAGTACTTC. It encodes CASSQESWRTGIPYEQYF.

This clone has only one observation. The J gene is TRBJ2-1, the V gene TRBV24-1, with TRBD2 identical over 11 bases. Germline V lookup: CDR1 KGHDR, CDR2 SFDVKD. The CDR3 is 17 amino acids. Losses at the gene ends were 1 base for V and 5 bases for J; bases not matched to a gene: 6. DNA of the CDR3: TGTGCCACCAGTGATTTTCTAGCGGGAGGCAAAAACAATGAGCAGTTCTTC. Residues: CATSDFLAGGKNNEQFF.

The CDR3 reads CASRTQGAGNQPQHF. For the CDR3, the DNA is TGTGCCAGCAGGACTCAGGGGGCAGGTAATCAGCCCCAGCATTTT. The V call is TRBV27, the J call TRBJ1-5; 8 positions match TRBD1. Losses at the gene ends were 6 bases for V and 4 bases for J; bases not matched to a gene: 8. The CDR3 is 15 residues long. Germline CDR1 MNHEY, CDR2 SMNVEV (reference sequence).

The chain joins TRBV15 to TRBJ2-1; 8 bases map to TRBD1. The CDR3 consists of 16 residues. The germline gives CDR1 LNHNV, CDR2 YYDKDF (reference sequence). V lost 1 base and J lost 0; bases outside the gene matches: 2. The CDR3 DNA reads as TGTGCCACCAGCAGAGTCGGGACAGGCTCCTACAATGAGCAGTTCTTC. It is translated as CATSRVGTGSYNEQFF.

V usage is TRBV18 and J usage is TRBJ1-4; D ambiguous. This CDR3 contains 13 residues. Deletions cut 4 bases from V and 4 bases from J, with 7 bases between. Germline lookup yields CDR1 KGHSH and CDR2 LQKENI. CDR3 amino acids: CASSLNSNEKLFF. The CDR3 DNA reads as TGTGCCAGCTCACTAAACAGTAATGAAAAACTGTTTTTT.

This chain connects TRBV10-2 to TRBJ2-3; 11 bases line up with TRBD2. Losses at the gene ends were 2 bases for V and 3 bases for J; bases not matched to a gene: 1. Germline V gene sequence: CDR1 WSHSY, CDR2 SAAADI. The CDR3 extends over 15 amino acids. The CDR3 is CASSEASGRTDTQYF. The CDR3 DNA follows: TGCGCCAGCAGTGAGGCTAGCGGGAGGACAGATACGCAGTATTTT.

The chain recombines TRBV28 with TRBJ1-5; tentatively, D is TRBD1 (5 bases). Germline V CDR1 and CDR2: MDHEN, SYDVKM. The CDR3 is 15 residues long. V lost 6 bases and J 1 base, leaving 13 bases between the germline ends. The CDR3 spells CASRAGFLSNQPQHF. The CDR3 DNA is TGTGCCAGCAGGGCAGGGTTTCTGAGCAATCAGCCCCAGCATTTT.

The CDR3 sequence is CSASLGTFNEQFF. CDR3 nucleotide sequence: TGCAGTGCTAGTCTCGGGACATTCAATGAGCAGTTCTTC. The rearrangement links TRBV20-1 to TRBJ2-1, with D perhaps TRBD1 (6 bases). The CDR3 length is 13 residues. Germline V gives CDR1 DFQATT, CDR2 SNEGSKA (reference sequence). Trimming removed 3 bases at V and 6 bases at J, with 12 bases between.

The chain joins TRBV9 to TRBJ2-1; D is perhaps TRBD2 (6 bases). With 4 bases removed from V and 5 bases from J, the gap between germline ends came to 16 bases. This CDR3 has 15 residues. Germline V gene lookup returns CDR1 SGDLS and CDR2 YYNGEE. CDR3 residues: CASSPGVRNNNEQFF. For the CDR3, the DNA is TGTGCCAGCAGCCCGGGAGTCCGAAACAACAATGAGCAGTTCTTC.

The chain employs TRBV5-1 and TRBJ1-2, with D possibly matching TRBD1 (5 bases). V gave up 5 bases and J gave up 8 bases, with 19 bases separating them. CDR3 length: 14 amino acids. Germline V lookup: CDR1 SGHRS, CDR2 YFSETQ. CDR3 coding DNA: TGCGCCAGCAGTGGGGGGAGCCATCTAGACGGCTACACCTTC. Amino acid sequence: CASSGGSHLDGYTF. The full variable domain, completed using reference TRBV5-1 and TRBJ1-2, is KAGVTQTPRYLIKTRGQQVTLSCSPISGHRSVSWYQQTPGQGLQFLFEYFSETQRNKGNFPGRFSGRQFSNSRSEMNVSTLELGDSALYLCASSGGSHLDGYTFGSGTRLTVV.

This chain uses TRBV7-3 with TRBJ1-1; tentative D call: TRBD1 (5 bases). Germline assignment: CDR1 SGHTA and CDR2 FQGTGA. V was trimmed by 0 bases and J by 1 base, leaving 9 bases between them. This CDR3 comprises 15 residues. Here the CDR3 DNA reads TGTGCCAGCAGCTTAACGAGACAGAAGAACACTGAAGCTTTCTTT. It encodes CASSLTRQKNTEAFF.

This clone was observed a handful of times. The chain carries TRBV27 and TRBJ2-2, with D perhaps TRBD1 (5 bases). Germline lookup yields CDR1 MNHEY and CDR2 SMNVEV (reference sequence). Trimming removed 7 bases at V and 6 bases at J, with 15 bases between. CDR3 length: 14 amino acids. The CDR3 region is CASTKARGAGELFF. The CDR3, as DNA: TGTGCCAGCACTAAGGCAAGGGGCGCCGGGGAGCTGTTTTTT.

The CDR3 nucleotides read TGTGCCAGCAGCTTAAATCGGGGGAGTGGTGAGCAGTTCTTC. This codes for CASSLNRGSGEQFF. The gene calls are TRBV7-3 and TRBJ2-1; perhaps TRBD2 as D (6 bases). The CDR3 runs 14 residues. V shed 1 base and J shed 9 bases, with 13 bases lying between them. The germline V gene has CDR1 SGHTA and CDR2 FQGTGA.